This T cell receptor (beta chain) came from a study of T-cell memory formation after mild COVID-19. Study results and caveats: Clones from the second wave (peaking day 37) had unconfirmed SARS-CoV-2 specificity.

V shed 1 base, J shed 6 bases, and the junction held 0 bases outside the gene matches. The germline CDR1 and CDR2 sequences are MNHNS and SASEGT. The length of the CDR3 is 15 residues. TCRdb ran MiXCR on the 5' RACE reads and lists one entry per CDR3 protein. The sample consists of some 270,000 distinct CDR3 sequences, 15% of them appearing once. This clonotype was seen a few times. What it recognizes is unknown. The chain uses TRBV6-1 and TRBJ1-6; 10 bases match TRBD1. Sequenced sample: PBMCs or a T cell subset sorted from them (not recorded which). This sequence originates from an adult woman who had mild COVID-19 (a few samples of this study predate the infection). Cell type and time point are not known. The DNA of the CDR3 is TGTGCCAGCAGTGAAGGGGACAGGGGTAATTCACCCCTCCACTTT. This sequence encodes CASSEGDRGNSPLHF.